A selection of T cell receptor beta chains follows, all from one sample in a study of T cells after yellow fever vaccination. MiXCR was run by TCRdb on the 5' RACE reads, yielding one entry per CDR3 protein. The data hold about 320,000 distinct CDR3 sequences, with 3.5% to 5% observed a single time. The sequences come from PBMCs, collected 15 days after the yellow fever booster vaccination. Source of these receptors: a man aged 18 to 29 who received the YFV17D yellow fever vaccine. Both conserved end residues are part of each CDR3. Each record gives: clone size, D gene, V gene, J gene, CDR3 protein, CDR3 DNA. D genes are given only for firm matches. Clone size appears in some rows only: once, few, many, or a class for an expanded clone.

many,-,TRBV7-9,TRBJ1-2,CASSLFALRSVRRANYGYTF,TGTGCCAGCAGCTTGTTTGCCCTTAGAAGTGTCAGGAGAGCTAACTATGGCTACACCTTC
many,-,TRBV7-4,TRBJ1-1,CASSLARATMNTEAFF,TGTGCCAGCAGCTTAGCGAGGGCCACCATGAACACTGAAGCTTTCTTT
many,-,TRBV5-4,TRBJ2-5,CASSSWGRGAGETQYF,TGTGCCAGCAGCTCATGGGGCAGGGGGGCGGGAGAGACCCAGTACTTC
many,-,TRBV27,TRBJ1-1,CASSLRGRHTEAFF,TGTGCCAGCAGTTTGCGGGGTAGGCACACTGAAGCTTTCTTT
-,TRBD1,TRBV11-2,TRBJ2-6,CASSTTGTGGVSGANVLTF,TGTGCCAGCAGCACGACCGGGACAGGGGGCGTCTCTGGGGCCAACGTCCTGACTTTC
few,-,TRBV6-5,TRBJ1-1,CASSSLSPWNTEAFF,TGTGCCAGCAGTTCTCTTTCTCCCTGGAACACTGAAGCTTTCTTT
-,-,TRBV10-3,TRBJ1-3,CAIENSGNTIYF,TGTGCCATCGAGAACTCTGGAAACACCATATATTTT
-,-,TRBV7-2,TRBJ1-1,CASSRKTGLNTEAFF,TGTGCCAGCAGCCGAAAGACAGGATTGAACACTGAAGCTTTCTTT
many,TRBD2,TRBV9,TRBJ2-1,CASSGTSGGVSEQFF,TGTGCCAGCAGCGGGACTAGCGGGGGGGTTAGTGAGCAGTTCTTC
many,-,TRBV29-1,TRBJ2-2,CSVEDISGANTGELFF,TGCAGCGTTGAAGATATTAGCGGAGCGAACACCGGGGAGCTGTTTTTT
few,-,TRBV6-2/TRBV6-3,TRBJ2-1,CASSYLRYYNEQFF,TGTGCCAGCAGTTACTTGAGGTACTACAATGAGCAGTTCTTC
many,TRBD2,TRBV12-3/TRBV12-4,TRBJ2-5,CASSYGTSTGETQYF,TGTGCCAGCAGCTATGGGACTAGTACGGGAGAGACCCAGTACTTC
few,-,TRBV7-8,TRBJ2-1,CASCGRITYNEQFF,TGTGCCAGCTGCGGGCGGATCACCTACAATGAGCAGTTCTTC
few,-,TRBV29-1,TRBJ1-2,CSGLEGDRGYTF,TGCAGCGGGTTGGAGGGCGATCGCGGCTACACCTTC
-,-,TRBV27,TRBJ2-3,CASIDRGTRTDTQYF,TGTGCCAGTATAGACCGGGGTACTCGCACAGATACGCAGTATTTT
-,-,TRBV7-6,TRBJ2-1,CASSLVGVLSPEQFF,TGTGCCAGCAGCTTAGTCGGGGTCCTTTCGCCTGAGCAGTTCTTC
-,-,TRBV7-3,TRBJ1-5,CASSFSHDQPQHF,TGTGCCAGCAGCTTTTCTCACGATCAGCCCCAGCATTTT
few,TRBD2,TRBV4-3,TRBJ2-3,CASIERPTRPRGTQYF,TGCGCCAGCATCGAGCGGCCCACCCGCCCGCGGGGGACGCAGTATTTT
many,-,TRBV12-3/TRBV12-4,TRBJ2-7,CASSSTGTSYEQYF,TGTGCCAGCAGTTCGACCGGGACATCCTACGAGCAGTACTTC
few,TRBD2,TRBV30,TRBJ2-1,CAWAYLAGEGGEQFF,TGTGCCTGGGCCTATCTAGCGGGGGAGGGTGGTGAGCAGTTCTTC
-,-,TRBV24-1,TRBJ2-2,CATSDLGDTGELFF,TGTGCCACCAGTGATTTGGGGGACACCGGGGAGCTGTTTTTT
few,-,TRBV20-1,TRBJ2-7,CSAPSPGAYEQYF,TGCAGTGCTCCCTCCCCGGGGGCGTACGAGCAGTACTTC
many,-,TRBV27,TRBJ2-7,CASSLYRDHEQYF,TGTGCCAGCAGTTTATACCGGGACCACGAGCAGTACTTC
few,-,TRBV4-2,TRBJ1-3,CASSQESGRYSGNTIYF,TGTGCCAGCAGCCAAGAGTCAGGCAGGTACTCTGGAAACACCATATATTTT